This T cell receptor beta chain was recorded in a study of T cells in Graves' hyperthyroidism and ophthalmopathy. Deletions cut 7 bases from V and 4 bases from J, with 10 bases between. CDR1 is SNHLY, CDR2 FYNNEI, per germline. This CDR3 is built from 12 residues. This clonotype was recorded a few times. TCR beta CDR3 sequences were amplified from RNA transcripts. RT-PCR in the first round (using the HTBI primer set) targeted the TCR CDR3. Each CDR3 protein is one row after TCRdb ran MiXCR on the multiplex PCR reads. Of around 800,000 distinct CDR3 sequences listed, 35% to 45% are singletons. This sequence joins TRBV2 and TRBJ1-1; D possibly corresponds to TRBD1 (5 bases). Sequenced input: blood. The sequence came from a man younger than 35 with Graves' hyperthyroidism. CDR3 sequence reads: CASMGGITEAFF. The CDR3 DNA reads TGTGCCAGCATGGGGGGGATCACTGAAGCTTTCTTT.